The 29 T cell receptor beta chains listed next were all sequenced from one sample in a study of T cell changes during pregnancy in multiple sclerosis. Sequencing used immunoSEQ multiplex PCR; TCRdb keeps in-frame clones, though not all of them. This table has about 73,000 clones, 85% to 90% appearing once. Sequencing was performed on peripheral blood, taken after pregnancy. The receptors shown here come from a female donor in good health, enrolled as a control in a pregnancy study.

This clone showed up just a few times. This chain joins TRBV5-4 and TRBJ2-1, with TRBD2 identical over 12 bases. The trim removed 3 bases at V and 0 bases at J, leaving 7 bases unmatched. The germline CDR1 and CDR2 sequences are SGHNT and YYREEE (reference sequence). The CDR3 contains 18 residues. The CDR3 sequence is CASSSLAGGRSSYNEQFF. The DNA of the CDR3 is TGTGCCAGCAGCTCACTAGCGGGGGGCCGAAGCTCCTACAATGAGCAGTTCTTC.

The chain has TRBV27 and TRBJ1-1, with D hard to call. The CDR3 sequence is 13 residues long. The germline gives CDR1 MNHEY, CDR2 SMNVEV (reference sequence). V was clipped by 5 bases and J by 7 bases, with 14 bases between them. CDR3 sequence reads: CASSTGSGGEAFF. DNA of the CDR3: TGTGCCAGCAGTACGGGAAGTGGAGGTGAAGCTTTCTTT.

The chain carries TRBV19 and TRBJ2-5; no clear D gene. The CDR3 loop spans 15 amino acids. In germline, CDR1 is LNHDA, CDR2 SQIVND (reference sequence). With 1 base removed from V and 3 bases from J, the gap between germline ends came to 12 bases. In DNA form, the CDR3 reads TGTGCCAGTAGTATAGGGTCGGCAGGTAAAGAGACCCAGTACTTC. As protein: CASSIGSAGKETQYF.

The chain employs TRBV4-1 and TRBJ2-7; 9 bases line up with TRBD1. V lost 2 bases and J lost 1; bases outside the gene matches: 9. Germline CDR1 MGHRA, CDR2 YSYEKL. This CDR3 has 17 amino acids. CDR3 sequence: CASSQFSTGGFSYEQYF. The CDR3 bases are TGCGCCAGCAGCCAATTTTCAACAGGGGGCTTTTCCTACGAGCAGTACTTC.

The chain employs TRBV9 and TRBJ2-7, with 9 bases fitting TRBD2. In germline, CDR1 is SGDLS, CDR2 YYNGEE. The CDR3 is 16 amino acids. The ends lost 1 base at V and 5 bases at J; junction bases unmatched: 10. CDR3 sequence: CASSVSAGGQSHEQYF. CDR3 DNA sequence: TGTGCCAGCAGCGTATCGGCGGGAGGGCAGTCCCACGAGCAGTACTTC.

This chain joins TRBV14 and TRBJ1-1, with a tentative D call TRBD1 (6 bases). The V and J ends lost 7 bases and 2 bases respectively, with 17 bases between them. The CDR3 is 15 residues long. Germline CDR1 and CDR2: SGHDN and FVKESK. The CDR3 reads CASTPGGPRNTEAFF. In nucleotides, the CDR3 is TGTGCCAGCACCCCGGGGGGCCCCCGCAACACTGAAGCTTTCTTT.

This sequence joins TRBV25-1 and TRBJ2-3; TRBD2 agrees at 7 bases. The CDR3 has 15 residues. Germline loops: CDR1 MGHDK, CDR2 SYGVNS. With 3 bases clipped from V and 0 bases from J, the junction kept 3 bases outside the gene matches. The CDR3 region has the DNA TGTGCCAGCAGTGATCTAGCGGCTAGCACAGATACGCAGTATTTT. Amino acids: CASSDLAASTDTQYF. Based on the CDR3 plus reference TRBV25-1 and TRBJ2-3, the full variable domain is EADIYQTPRYLVIGTGKKITLECSQTMGHDKMYWYQQDPGMELHLIHYSYGVNSTEKGDLSSESTVSRIRTEHFPLTLESARPSHTSQYLCASSDLAASTDTQYFGPGTRLTVL.

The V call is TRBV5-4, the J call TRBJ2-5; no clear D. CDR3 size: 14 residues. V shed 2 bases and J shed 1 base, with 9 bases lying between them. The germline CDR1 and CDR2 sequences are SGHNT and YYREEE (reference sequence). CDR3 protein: CASSFKAGQETQYF. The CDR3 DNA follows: TGTGCCAGCAGCTTCAAGGCAGGCCAAGAGACCCAGTACTTC. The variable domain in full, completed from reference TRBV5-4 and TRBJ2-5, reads ETGVTQSPTHLIKTRGQQVTLRCSSQSGHNTVSWYQQALGQGPQFIFQYYREEENGRGNFPPRFSGLQFPNYSSELNVNALELDDSALYLCASSFKAGQETQYFGPGTRLLVL.

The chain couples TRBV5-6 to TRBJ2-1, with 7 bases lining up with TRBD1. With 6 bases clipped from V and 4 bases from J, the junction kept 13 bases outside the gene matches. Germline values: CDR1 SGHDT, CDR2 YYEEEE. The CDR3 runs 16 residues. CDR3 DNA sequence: TGTGCCAGCACCAAACTAGTACCGACAGGGTACAATGAGCAGTTCTTC. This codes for CASTKLVPTGYNEQFF.

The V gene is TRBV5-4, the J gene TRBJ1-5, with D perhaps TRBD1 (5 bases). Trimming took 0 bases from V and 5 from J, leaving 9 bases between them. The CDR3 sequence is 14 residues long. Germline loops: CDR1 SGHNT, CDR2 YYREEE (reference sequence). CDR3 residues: CASSLDRMDQPQHF. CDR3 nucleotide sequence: TGTGCCAGCAGCTTGGACAGGATGGATCAGCCCCAGCATTTT.

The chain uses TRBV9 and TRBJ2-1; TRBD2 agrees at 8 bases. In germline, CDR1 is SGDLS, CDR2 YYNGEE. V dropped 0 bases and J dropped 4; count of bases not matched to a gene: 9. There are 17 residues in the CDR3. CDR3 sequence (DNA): TGTGCCAGCAGCGTAGGCCCCCTAGCGGGCGTTTACAATGAGCAGTTCTTC. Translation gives CASSVGPLAGVYNEQFF.

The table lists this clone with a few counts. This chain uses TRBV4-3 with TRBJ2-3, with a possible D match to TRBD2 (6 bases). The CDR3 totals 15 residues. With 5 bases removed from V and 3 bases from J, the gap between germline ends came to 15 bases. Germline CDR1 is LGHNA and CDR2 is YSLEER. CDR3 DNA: TGCGCCAGCAGCGGGCTAGCGCAAGGGACAGATACGCAGTATTTT. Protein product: CASSGLAQGTDTQYF.

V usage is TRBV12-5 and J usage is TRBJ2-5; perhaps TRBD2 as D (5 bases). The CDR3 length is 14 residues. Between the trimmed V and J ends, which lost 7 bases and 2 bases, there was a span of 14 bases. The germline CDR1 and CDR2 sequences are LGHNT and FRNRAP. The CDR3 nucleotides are TGTGCTAGTGCCCCGGGGAGATTGCAAGAGACCCAGTACTTC. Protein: CASAPGRLQETQYF.

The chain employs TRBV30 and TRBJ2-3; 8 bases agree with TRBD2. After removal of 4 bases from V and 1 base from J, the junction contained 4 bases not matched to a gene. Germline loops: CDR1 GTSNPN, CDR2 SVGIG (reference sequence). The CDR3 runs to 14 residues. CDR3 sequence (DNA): TGTGCCTGGACCAGGCGGGGGGGCACAGATACGCAGTATTTT. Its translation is CAWTRRGGTDTQYF.

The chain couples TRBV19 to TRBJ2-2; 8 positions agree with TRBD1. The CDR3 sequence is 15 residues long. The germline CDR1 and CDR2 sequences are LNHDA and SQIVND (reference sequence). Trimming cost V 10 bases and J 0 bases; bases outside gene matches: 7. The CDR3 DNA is TGTGCCACTGGGGGGACAGGCCCGAACACCGGGGAGCTGTTTTTT. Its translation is CATGGTGPNTGELFF.

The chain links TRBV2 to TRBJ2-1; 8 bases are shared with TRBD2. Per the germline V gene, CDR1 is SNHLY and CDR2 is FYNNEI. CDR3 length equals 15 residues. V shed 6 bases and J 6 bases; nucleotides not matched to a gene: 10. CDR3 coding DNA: TGTGCCAGCAGCCCCTCCGGGACTAGAGGCAATGAGCAGTTCTTC. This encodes CASSPSGTRGNEQFF.

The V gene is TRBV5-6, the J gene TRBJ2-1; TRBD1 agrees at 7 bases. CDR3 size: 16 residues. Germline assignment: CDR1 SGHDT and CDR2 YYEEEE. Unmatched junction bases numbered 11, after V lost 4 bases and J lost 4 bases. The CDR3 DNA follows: TGTGCCAGCAGCCCCGGACAGGCGAAAAAATACAATGAGCAGTTCTTC. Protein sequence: CASSPGQAKKYNEQFF.

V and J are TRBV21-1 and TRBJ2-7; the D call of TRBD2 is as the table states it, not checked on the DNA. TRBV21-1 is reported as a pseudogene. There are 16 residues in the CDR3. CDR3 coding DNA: TGTGCCAGCAGCAAAGACTCGAGGCCCCGGATCTACGAGCAGTACTTC. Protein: CASSKDSRPRIYEQYF.

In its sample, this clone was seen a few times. CDR3 sequence reads: CASSSTEASGSHEQYF. CDR3 DNA sequence: TGTGCCAGCAGCTCTACAGAGGCTAGCGGGAGCCACGAGCAGTACTTC. This rearrangement joins TRBV7-6 to TRBJ2-7, with 10 bases lining up with TRBD2. The CDR3 length is 16 residues. Germline CDR1 reads SGHVS; CDR2 reads FNYEAQ. J was trimmed by 5 bases and V by 4 bases; bases with no gene match: 11.

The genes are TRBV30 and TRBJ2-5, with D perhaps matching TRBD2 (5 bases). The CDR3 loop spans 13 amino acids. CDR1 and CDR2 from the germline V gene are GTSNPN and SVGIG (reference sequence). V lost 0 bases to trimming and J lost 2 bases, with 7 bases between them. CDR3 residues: CAWSVLGQETQYF. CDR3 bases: TGTGCCTGGAGTGTACTAGGGCAAGAGACCCAGTACTTC.

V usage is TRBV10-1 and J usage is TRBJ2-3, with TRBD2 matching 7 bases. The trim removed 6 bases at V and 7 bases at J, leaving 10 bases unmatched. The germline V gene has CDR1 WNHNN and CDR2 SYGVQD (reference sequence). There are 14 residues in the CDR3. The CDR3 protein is CASRSGAAANTQYF. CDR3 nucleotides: TGCGCCAGCAGGAGCGGGGCGGCGGCAAATACGCAGTATTTT.

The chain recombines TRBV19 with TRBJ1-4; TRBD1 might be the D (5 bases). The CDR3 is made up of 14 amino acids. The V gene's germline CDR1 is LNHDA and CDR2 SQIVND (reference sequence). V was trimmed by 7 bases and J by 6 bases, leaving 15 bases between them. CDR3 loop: CASTFRVSDEKLFF. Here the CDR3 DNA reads TGTGCCAGTACCTTCAGGGTATCTGATGAAAAACTGTTTTTT.

The CDR3 protein is CASDDRGSKNIQYF. The CDR3, as DNA: TGTGCCAGCGATGACAGGGGGTCCAAAAACATTCAGTACTTC. The chain carries TRBV5-8 and TRBJ2-4, with TRBD1 matching 9 bases. The germline V gene encodes CDR1 SGHTS and CDR2 YDEGEE. V gave up 7 bases and J gave up 2 bases; unmatched junction bases: 4. The CDR3 runs to 14 residues.

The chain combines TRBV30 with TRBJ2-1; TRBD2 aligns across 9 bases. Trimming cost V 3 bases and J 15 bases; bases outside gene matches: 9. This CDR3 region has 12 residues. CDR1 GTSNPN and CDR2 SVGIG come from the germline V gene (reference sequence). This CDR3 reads CAWRGTSRPWFF. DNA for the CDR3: TGTGCCTGGAGGGGGACTAGCCGTCCGTGGTTCTTC.

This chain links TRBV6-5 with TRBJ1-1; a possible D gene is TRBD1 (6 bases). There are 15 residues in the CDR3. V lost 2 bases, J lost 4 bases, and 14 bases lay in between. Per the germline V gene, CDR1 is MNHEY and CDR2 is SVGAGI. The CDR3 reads CASSYRLGAPTEAFF. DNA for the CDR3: TGTGCCAGCAGTTACCGGCTGGGGGCGCCCACTGAAGCTTTCTTT.

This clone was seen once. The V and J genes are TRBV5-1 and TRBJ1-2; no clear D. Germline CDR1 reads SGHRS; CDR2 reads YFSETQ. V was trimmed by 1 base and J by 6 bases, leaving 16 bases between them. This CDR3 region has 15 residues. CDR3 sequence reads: CASSLTGGPRDGYTF. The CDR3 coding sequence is TGCGCCAGCAGCTTGACGGGAGGGCCTAGGGATGGCTACACCTTC.

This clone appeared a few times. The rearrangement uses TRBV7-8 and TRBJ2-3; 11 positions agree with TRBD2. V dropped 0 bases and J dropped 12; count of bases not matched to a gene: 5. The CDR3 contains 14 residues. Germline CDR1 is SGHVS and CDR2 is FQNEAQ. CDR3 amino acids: CASSLAGLAEDQYF. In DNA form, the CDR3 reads TGTGCCAGCAGCTTAGCGGGACTAGCGGAAGACCAGTATTTT.

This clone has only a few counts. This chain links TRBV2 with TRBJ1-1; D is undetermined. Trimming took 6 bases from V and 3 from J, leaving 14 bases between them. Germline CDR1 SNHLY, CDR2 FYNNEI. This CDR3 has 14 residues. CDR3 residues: CASRERTGYTEAFF. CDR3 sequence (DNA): TGTGCCAGCAGGGAAAGGACGGGATACACTGAAGCTTTCTTT. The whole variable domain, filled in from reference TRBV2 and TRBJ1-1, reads EPEVTQTPSHQVTQMGQEVILRCVPISNHLYFYWYRQILGQKVEFLVSFYNNEISEKSEIFDDQFSVERPDGSNFTLKIRSTKLEDSAMYFCASRERTGYTEAFFGQGTRLTVV.

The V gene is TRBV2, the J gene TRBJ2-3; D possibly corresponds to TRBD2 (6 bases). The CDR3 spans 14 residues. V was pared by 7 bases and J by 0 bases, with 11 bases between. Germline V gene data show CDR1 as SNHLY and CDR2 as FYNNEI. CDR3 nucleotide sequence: TGTGCCAGCAAGGCGGGGCCTAGCACAGATACGCAGTATTTT. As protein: CASKAGPSTDTQYF.